One and the same sample provided the 21 T cell receptor beta chains below, sequenced in a study of OX40 agonist ivuxolimab in advanced cancers. TCRdb keeps only in-frame clones here, not all; method: immunoSEQ multiplex PCR. This table holds 45,000 to 60,000 clones, under 90% found once. This specimen consisted of CD4+ or CD8+ T cells sorted from blood, obtained in a trial of the OX40 agonist ivuxolimab. The origin of the receptors is an adult with an advanced solid tumor such as melanoma, head and neck, liver or kidney cancer.

V gene TRBV4-1 combines with J gene TRBJ2-5, with D perhaps matching TRBD1 or TRBD2 (5 bases each). Deletions cut 4 bases from V and 5 bases from J, with 20 bases between. CDR3 length: 16 residues. Germline V CDR1 and CDR2: MGHRA, YSYEKL. CDR3 sequence: CASSRLGDRLWETQYF. In DNA form, the CDR3 reads TGCGCCAGCAGCCGGTTAGGGGACCGACTTTGGGAGACCCAGTACTTC.

The chain couples TRBV5-4 to TRBJ2-7; D gene uncertain. Germline CDR1 reads SGHNT; CDR2 reads YYREEE (reference sequence). The V gene lost 4 bases and the J gene lost 6 bases, with 14 bases spanning the gap. The CDR3 contains 13 residues. This CDR3 is CASSPPGGREQYF. The CDR3 coding sequence is TGTGCCAGCAGCCCCCCTGGCGGCCGCGAGCAGTACTTC.

The rearrangement joins TRBV5-1 to TRBJ2-6; no clear D. The germline V and J ends were trimmed by 0 bases and 3 bases, with 7 bases remaining between them. The CDR3 spans 15 residues. From germline, CDR1 is SGHRS and CDR2 YFSETQ. CDR3: CASSLAISGANVLTF. CDR3 DNA sequence: TGCGCCAGCAGCTTGGCTATCAGTGGGGCCAACGTCCTGACTTTC.

V usage is TRBV19 and J usage is TRBJ2-7; the match to TRBD2 covers 11 bases. Germline values: CDR1 LNHDA, CDR2 SQIVND (reference sequence). The CDR3 covers 17 residues. V lost 6 bases to trimming and J lost 6 bases; unmatched junction nucleotides: 16. DNA of the CDR3: TGTGCCAGTAGCCCCCGGGGACACACTAGCGGGAGCAGCGAGCAGTACTTC. The encoded protein is CASSPRGHTSGSSEQYF.

This chain links TRBV4-3 with TRBJ1-5; the D is unclear. This CDR3 spans 18 amino acids. Germline V CDR1 and CDR2: LGHNA, YSLEER. Trimming pared 1 base from V and 5 bases from J, leaving 21 bases between. Here the CDR3 DNA reads TGCGCCAGCAGCCAAGCTCCTTGGATTCCAAATAGGGATCAGCCCCAGCATTTT. It translates to CASSQAPWIPNRDQPQHF.

The chain recombines TRBV9 with TRBJ1-6, with TRBD1 matching over 9 bases. CDR3 size: 15 residues. The V gene's germline CDR1 is SGDLS and CDR2 YYNGEE. V was clipped by 4 bases and J by 7 bases; unmatched bases: 6. The CDR3 nucleotides are TGTGCCAGCAGCCCGGGACAGGGAAGGAATTCACCCCTCCACTTT. Translation gives CASSPGQGRNSPLHF.

The chain employs TRBV6-5 and TRBJ2-3; 9 bases map to TRBD1. The CDR3 spans 13 residues. Losses at the gene ends were 8 bases for V and 6 bases for J; bases not matched to a gene: 6. The V gene's germline CDR1 is MNHEY and CDR2 SVGAGI. In nucleotides, the CDR3 is TGTGCCAGCGGGGACAGGGCCACGGATACGCAGTATTTT. It translates to CASGDRATDTQYF.

This clone was seen a single time. DNA of the CDR3: TGTGCCAGCAGCTTAGCGAGGAAGAGGGGCCTGTACCAAGAGACCCAGTACTTC. This codes for CASSLARKRGLYQETQYF. The V and J genes are TRBV7-2 and TRBJ2-5; either TRBD1 or TRBD2 may fit D (5 bases each). The V gene lost 0 bases and the J gene lost 0 bases, with 17 bases spanning the gap. The CDR3 has 18 amino acids. Germline-derived CDR1 and CDR2 are SGHTA and FQGNSA.

This chain links TRBV25-1 with TRBJ2-5, with 8 bases that match TRBD1. The length of the CDR3 is 15 residues. CDR1 MGHDK and CDR2 SYGVNS come from the germline V gene. V lost 3 bases, J lost 5 bases, and 8 bases stayed unmatched. The DNA of the CDR3 is TGTGCCAGCAGTGAGCCTCAGGGGGCTGGGGAGACCCAGTACTTC. Translated, it gives CASSEPQGAGETQYF.

CDR3 nucleotides: TGCAGCGCCTGTGGACAAGCCGACACTGAAGCTTTCTTT. Its protein product is CSACGQADTEAFF. V usage is TRBV29-1 and J usage is TRBJ1-1; a weak D match, TRBD1 (5 bases). The CDR3 contains 13 residues. Germline V gene lookup returns CDR1 SQVTM and CDR2 ANQGSEA. V was shortened by 7 bases and J by 3 bases, with 15 bases between the two germline ends.

J is TRBJ1-1 and V is TRBV28, with TRBD1 matching over 7 bases. The V and J ends lost 2 bases and 7 bases, in that order; junction bases with no gene match: 7. Germline CDR1 MDHEN, CDR2 SYDVKM. The CDR3 extends over 14 amino acids. The CDR3: CASSLNRGRGEAFF. CDR3 bases: TGTGCCAGCAGTTTAAACAGGGGCCGGGGTGAAGCTTTCTTT.

The chain recombines TRBV5-1 with TRBJ2-7, with TRBD1 matching 8 bases. Germline values: CDR1 SGHRS, CDR2 YFSETQ. The ends lost 4 bases at V and 3 bases at J; junction bases unmatched: 6. The CDR3 runs to 14 residues. This CDR3 is CASSNGQGGYEQYF. The CDR3 bases are TGCGCCAGCAGCAATGGACAGGGAGGCTACGAGCAGTACTTC.

V gene TRBV4-3 combines with J gene TRBJ2-3, with 15 bases aligning to TRBD2. The V segment lost 0 bases and the J segment 2 bases; nucleotides outside the gene matches: 9. Per germline, CDR1 LGHNA and CDR2 YSLEER. The CDR3 extends over 20 amino acids. CDR3 in amino acids: CASSQEFGTSGGTITDTQYF. In DNA form, the CDR3 reads TGCGCCAGCAGCCAAGAGTTTGGGACTAGCGGGGGGACCATCACAGATACGCAGTATTTT.

The rearrangement joins TRBV6-5 to TRBJ2-1, with 8 nucleotides matching TRBD1. The CDR3 sequence is 15 residues long. Germline assignment: CDR1 MNHEY and CDR2 SVGAGI. V lost 8 bases to trimming and J lost 7 bases; unmatched junction nucleotides: 13. The DNA for the CDR3 is TGTGCCAGCTCGTCCCGGGACAGGATGGGAAATGAGCAGTTCTTC. Encoded protein: CASSSRDRMGNEQFF.

V usage is TRBV9 and J usage is TRBJ1-3, with D unresolved. The CDR3 is made up of 16 amino acids. From germline, CDR1 is SGDLS and CDR2 YYNGEE. Trimming stripped 4 bases from V and 0 bases from J, with 14 bases between. This CDR3 reads CASSLDSLYSGNTIYF. The DNA for the CDR3 is TGTGCCAGCAGCCTCGACTCGCTGTACTCTGGAAACACCATATATTTT.

This clone has just one count. The chain employs TRBV10-3 and TRBJ1-2; 7 bases match TRBD1. The J segment lost 3 bases and the V segment lost 4 bases, leaving 5 bases of the junction unmatched. The CDR3 length is 14 residues. Per the germline V gene, CDR1 is ENHRY and CDR2 is SYGVKD. CDR3 sequence reads: CAISVEQGYYGYTF. The CDR3 coding sequence is TGTGCCATCAGTGTTGAACAGGGGTACTATGGCTACACCTTC.

This clone was picked up a small number of times. This chain joins TRBV9 and TRBJ2-7, with D possibly being TRBD1 or TRBD2 (6 bases each). V lost 0 bases and J lost 4, with 17 bases in between. Germline V gene data show CDR1 as SGDLS and CDR2 as YYNGEE. The CDR3 is made up of 16 amino acids. The CDR3 DNA reads TGTGCCAGCAGCGTAGAGCCCGTGGGGGGCGCGTACGAGCAGTACTTC. Encoded protein: CASSVEPVGGAYEQYF.

V usage is TRBV15 and J usage is TRBJ2-2, with 11 bases lining up with TRBD2. V was pared by 4 bases and J by 2 bases, with 9 bases of the junction left unmatched. The germline CDR1 and CDR2 sequences are LNHNV and YYDKDF (reference sequence). The CDR3 covers 18 residues. CDR3 region: CATSTAGTSGLNTGELFF. For the CDR3, the DNA is TGTGCCACCAGCACCGCCGGGACTAGCGGACTTAACACCGGGGAGCTGTTTTTT. Full variable domain (missing parts from reference TRBV15 and TRBJ2-2): DAMVIQNPRYQVTQFGKPVTLSCSQTLNHNVMYWYQQKSSQAPKLLFHYYDKDFNNEADTPDNFQSRRPNTSFCFLDIRSPGLGDTAMYLCATSTAGTSGLNTGELFFGEGSRLTVL.

The chain employs TRBV7-2 and TRBJ2-7; 7 bases match TRBD1. J gave up 2 bases and V 5 bases, and 6 bases lay outside the gene matches. The CDR3 covers 14 residues. The germline gives CDR1 SGHTA, CDR2 FQGNSA. CDR3 amino acids: CASSITGATYEQYF. The CDR3 region has the DNA TGTGCCAGCAGCATCACAGGGGCAACCTACGAGCAGTACTTC. The complete variable domain, with remaining parts taken from reference TRBV7-2 and TRBJ2-7, reads GAGVSQSPSNKVTEKGKDVELRCDPISGHTALYWYRQSLGQGLEFLIYFQGNSAPDKSGLPSDRFSAERTGGSVSTLTIQRTQQEDSAVYLCASSITGATYEQYFGPGTRLTVT.

The chain couples TRBV7-9 to TRBJ2-2, with TRBD1 matching 12 bases. The CDR3 is made up of 17 amino acids. Looked up from germline, CDR1 is SEHNR and CDR2 is FQNEAQ (reference sequence). The ends lost 5 bases at V and 7 bases at J; junction bases unmatched: 11. The CDR3 nucleotides read TGTGCCAGCAGCCCCGGAACCGGGACAGGGGGCTTCGGGGAGCTGTTTTTT. Translation: CASSPGTGTGGFGELFF.

V and J are TRBV15 and TRBJ1-4, with D unresolved. V was trimmed by 1 base and J by 7 bases, leaving 13 bases between them. In germline, CDR1 is LNHNV, CDR2 YYDKDF (reference sequence). This CDR3 contains 15 residues. CDR3 protein: CATSRGLQSGEKLFF. Here the CDR3 DNA reads TGTGCCACCAGCAGAGGACTACAATCCGGTGAAAAACTGTTTTTT. The complete variable domain, with remaining parts taken from reference TRBV15 and TRBJ1-4, reads DAMVIQNPRYQVTQFGKPVTLSCSQTLNHNVMYWYQQKSSQAPKLLFHYYDKDFNNEADTPDNFQSRRPNTSFCFLDIRSPGLGDTAMYLCATSRGLQSGEKLFFGSGTQLSVL.